There are many counts of the clone carrying this T cell receptor (beta chain). The antigen is unknown. Regions amplified from RNA transcripts were the TCR beta CDR3 regions. TCR CDR3 underwent first-round RT-PCR with the HTBI primer set. TCRdb analysed the multiplex PCR reads with MiXCR anew, one entry per CDR3 protein. The table has about 610,000 distinct CDR3 sequences, 16% seen once. This sample stems from a study of T cells in Graves' hyperthyroidism and ophthalmopathy. Broader study findings: For ophthalmopathy, model prediction preceded onset by a median roughly 6.2 months.

The germline gives CDR1 MNHEY, CDR2 SMNVEV (reference sequence). CDR3 size: 13 residues. Between the trimmed V and J ends, which lost 5 bases and 5 bases, there was a span of 12 bases. This chain uses TRBV27 with TRBJ1-2; no definite D call. This clonotype was sampled from a woman in her thirties or forties with Graves' ophthalmopathy. Sample: blood. CDR3 sequence reads: CASSPGPSYGYTF. DNA of the CDR3: TGTGCCAGCAGTCCCGGCCCCAGTTATGGCTACACCTTC.